This TCR beta chain is drawn from a study of CD8 T cells in ankylosing spondylitis. TCRdb passed the 5' RACE reads through MiXCR, listing each CDR3 protein once. Of about 140,000 distinct CDR3 sequences listed, about a third are singletons. Findings and limits, study-wide: From matched ankylosing spondylitis synovial fluid, disease-linked clones were reportedly recovered at significantly enriched levels.

Germline CDR1 is SQVTM and CDR2 is ANQGSEA. Trimming removed 8 bases at V and 7 bases at J, with 14 bases between. This CDR3 has 12 amino acids. This clonotype was observed at least ten times. Its antigen is unknown. The clonotype originates from a male donor with ankylosing spondylitis. V usage is TRBV29-1 and J usage is TRBJ1-4; D is possibly TRBD1 (6 bases). The sequencing sample was made of synovial fluid, either unsorted or a sorted T cell fraction (not recorded which). For the CDR3, the DNA is TGCAGCATACAGGGTTACTCTGAAAAACTGTTTTTT. As protein: CSIQGYSEKLFF.